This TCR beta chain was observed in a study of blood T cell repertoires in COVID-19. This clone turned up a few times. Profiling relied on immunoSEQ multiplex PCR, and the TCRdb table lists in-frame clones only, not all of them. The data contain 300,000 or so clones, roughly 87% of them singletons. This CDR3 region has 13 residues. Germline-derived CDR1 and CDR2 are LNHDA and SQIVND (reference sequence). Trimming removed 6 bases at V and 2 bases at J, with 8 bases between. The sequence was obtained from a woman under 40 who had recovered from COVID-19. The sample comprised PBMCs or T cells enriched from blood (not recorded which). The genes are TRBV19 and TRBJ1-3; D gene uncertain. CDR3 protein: CASRSPTGNTIYF. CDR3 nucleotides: TGTGCCAGTAGAAGCCCCACTGGAAACACCATATATTTT.